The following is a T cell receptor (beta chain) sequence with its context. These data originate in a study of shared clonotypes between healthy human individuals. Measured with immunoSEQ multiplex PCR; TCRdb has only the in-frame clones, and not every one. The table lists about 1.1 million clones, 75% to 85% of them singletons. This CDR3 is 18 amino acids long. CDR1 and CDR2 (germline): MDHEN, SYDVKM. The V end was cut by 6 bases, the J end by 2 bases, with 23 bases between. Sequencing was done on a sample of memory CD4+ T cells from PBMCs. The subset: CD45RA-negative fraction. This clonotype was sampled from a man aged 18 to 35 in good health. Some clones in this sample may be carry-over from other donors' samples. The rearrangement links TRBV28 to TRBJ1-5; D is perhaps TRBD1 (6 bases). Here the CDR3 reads CASSPNVGGASRNQPQHF. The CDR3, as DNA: TGTGCCAGCAGCCCGAATGTGGGGGGCGCCTCGCGCAATCAGCCCCAGCATTTT.